These 15 T cell receptor beta chains came from one sample sequenced in a study of CD8+CD57+ T cells in acquired aplastic anemia. TCR beta VDJ and CDR3 were profiled, and genomic DNA was the template. TCRdb itself ran the reads through MiXCR, one entry per CDR3 protein. The sample consists of about 180,000 distinct CDR3 sequences, nearly 50% of them appearing once. Those patients picked for sequencing had displayed CD8+CD57+ cell expansion on flow cytometry. The sample consisted of sorted CD4+, CD8+, or CD8+CD57+ T cells (not recorded which) from PBMCs. The source of these receptors is a human donor with aplastic anemia.

The gene calls are TRBV5-1 and TRBJ2-7; 8 bases are shared with TRBD1. V dropped 7 bases and J dropped 4; count of bases not matched to a gene: 7. Germline assignment: CDR1 SGHRS and CDR2 YFSETQ. This CDR3 has 13 residues. CDR3 in amino acids: CASGQGMSYEQYF. The DNA for the CDR3 is TGCGCCAGCGGACAGGGCATGTCGTACGAGCAGTACTTC.

The chain combines TRBV7-2 with TRBJ1-1; D remains ambiguous. CDR1 and CDR2 from the germline V gene are SGHTA and FQGNSA. The CDR3 spans 13 residues. The V end was cut by 2 bases, the J end by 4 bases, with 8 bases between. CDR3 coding DNA: TGTGCCAGCAGCTTATCGGGAGGCACTGAAGCTTTCTTT. The encoded protein is CASSLSGGTEAFF.

The chain combines TRBV7-9 with TRBJ2-3, with 8 bases lining up with TRBD1. V lost 6 bases, J lost 3 bases, and 8 bases stayed unmatched. Germline CDR1 is SEHNR and CDR2 is FQNEAQ (reference sequence). The CDR3 length is 15 residues. The CDR3 sequence: CASRSDRVRTDTQYF. CDR3 coding DNA: TGTGCCAGCAGATCGGACAGGGTAAGGACAGATACGCAGTATTTT.

This chain connects TRBV2 to TRBJ2-1; 7 positions match TRBD2. CDR1 is SNHLY and CDR2 is FYNNEI in the germline V gene. The CDR3 loop spans 15 amino acids. V lost 6 bases to trimming and J lost 6 bases; unmatched junction nucleotides: 11. CDR3 DNA: TGTGCCAGCAGGCCCCGGGACTACCCGAGCAATGAGCAGTTCTTC. It encodes CASRPRDYPSNEQFF. Variable domain in full (rest from reference TRBV2 and TRBJ2-1): EPEVTQTPSHQVTQMGQEVILRCVPISNHLYFYWYRQILGQKVEFLVSFYNNEISEKSEIFDDQFSVERPDGSNFTLKIRSTKLEDSAMYFCASRPRDYPSNEQFFGPGTRLTVL.

This clonotype came up many times. The chain links TRBV19 to TRBJ2-7, with D hard to call. The CDR3 contains 14 residues. Trimming cost V 3 bases and J 2 bases, with 11 bases left between them. Germline assignment: CDR1 LNHDA and CDR2 SQIVND (reference sequence). This CDR3 reads CASSMRLLPYEQYF. The CDR3 nucleotides read TGTGCCAGTAGTATGCGCCTTCTTCCCTACGAGCAGTACTTC.

This clonotype was counted a few times. The V gene is TRBV7-3, the J gene TRBJ1-5, with D tentatively TRBD1 (5 bases). V dropped 5 bases and J dropped 6 bases, with 11 bases sitting between them. Germline V gene sequence: CDR1 SGHTA, CDR2 FQGTGA. CDR3 length equals 13 residues. CDR3 sequence: CASSLSTGQPQHF. Written as DNA, the CDR3 is TGTGCCAGCAGCCTTTCCACAGGTCAGCCCCAGCATTTT. Based on the CDR3 plus reference TRBV7-3 and TRBJ1-5, the full variable domain is GAGVSQTPSNKVTEKGKYVELRCDPISGHTALYWYRQSLGQGPEFLIYFQGTGAADDSGLPNDRFFAVRPEGSVSTLKIQRTERGDSAVYLCASSLSTGQPQHFGDGTRLSIL.

This clonotype has a count of ten or more. The chain recombines TRBV6-5 with TRBJ2-1, with TRBD1 matching 10 bases. Germline loops: CDR1 MNHEY, CDR2 SVGAGI. The J segment lost 4 bases and the V segment lost 2 bases, leaving 8 bases of the junction unmatched. The CDR3 sequence is 17 residues long. For the CDR3, the DNA is TGTGCCAGCAGTTACCGGGGAGTGGGACAGGGGTACAATGAGCAGTTCTTC. This encodes CASSYRGVGQGYNEQFF.

The table lists this clonotype with a few counts. The gene calls are TRBV6-1 and TRBJ1-2, with D tentatively TRBD1 (6 bases). V lost 4 bases to trimming and J lost 7 bases, with 19 bases between them. Germline CDR1 is MNHNS and CDR2 is SASEGT. The CDR3 totals 15 residues. The CDR3 protein is CASSGGLPTGPGYTF. The DNA of the CDR3 is TGTGCCAGCAGTGGGGGGCTACCCACAGGCCCTGGCTACACCTTC.

The V and J genes are TRBV7-9 and TRBJ2-7; D may be TRBD2 (7 bases). The CDR3 has 12 residues. Germline CDR1 is SEHNR and CDR2 is FQNEAQ (reference sequence). Trimming cost V 9 bases and J 6 bases, with 15 bases left between them. CDR3 amino acids: CASSMGGGEQYF. The CDR3 DNA sequence: TGTGCCAGTAGTATGGGAGGGGGCGAGCAGTACTTC.

This clonotype has a count of ten or more. In DNA, the CDR3 is TGTGCCAGCGGGGCCAGCTCCTATAATTCACCCCTCCACTTT. Its translation is CASGASSYNSPLHF. V and J are TRBV6-1 and TRBJ1-6, with D possibly being TRBD1 (5 bases). V lost 8 bases, J lost 0 bases, and 8 bases lay in between. The CDR3 totals 14 residues. CDR1 is MNHNS and CDR2 is SASEGT in the germline V gene.

The chain couples TRBV5-1 to TRBJ2-2, with D possibly TRBD1 on 8 matching bases. Germline V gene lookup returns CDR1 SGHRS and CDR2 YFSETQ. The CDR3 spans 14 residues. The V and J ends lost 4 bases and 7 bases respectively, with 14 bases between them. The CDR3 reads CASSPDREGGELFF. The CDR3, as DNA: TGCGCCAGCAGCCCGGACAGGGAGGGCGGGGAGCTGTTTTTT.

This chain joins TRBV20-1 and TRBJ1-2, with 8 bases that match TRBD1. In germline, CDR1 is DFQATT, CDR2 SNEGSKA (reference sequence). This CDR3 is 14 amino acids long. After removal of 7 bases from V and 4 bases from J, the junction contained 11 bases not matched to a gene. The CDR3 sequence: CSGLSDRVGYGYTF. CDR3 sequence (DNA): TGCAGTGGGTTATCGGACAGGGTAGGCTATGGCTACACCTTC.

To note about this clonotype: Possible read error: a much larger clone is one base away. The chain combines TRBV7-2 with TRBJ2-1; D may be TRBD1 (5 bases). Germline assignment: CDR1 SGHTA and CDR2 FQGNSA. Trimming stripped 4 bases from V and 9 bases from J, with 13 bases between. The CDR3 runs 13 residues. CDR3 sequence reads: CASSWGRAGEQFF. As DNA, the CDR3 is TGTGCCAGCAGCTGGGGCAGGGCCGGTGAGCAGTTCTTC.

This clonotype was observed a few times. DNA of the CDR3: TGTGCCAGCAGCCGATACTCCTACGAGCAGTACTTC. As protein: CASSRYSYEQYF. The gene calls are TRBV7-2 and TRBJ2-7; D uncertain. V was trimmed by 5 bases and J by 0 bases, leaving 5 bases between them. CDR1 is SGHTA and CDR2 is FQGNSA in the germline V gene. CDR3 length: 12 amino acids.

V is TRBV9 and J is TRBJ2-7; D is possibly TRBD2 (5 bases). The V end lost 4 bases, the J end lost 2 bases, and 16 bases lay between the germline ends. The CDR3 is made up of 15 amino acids. In germline, CDR1 is SGDLS, CDR2 YYNGEE. The CDR3 reads CASSPHGRGTYEQYF. CDR3 nucleotide sequence: TGTGCCAGCAGCCCGCACGGGCGAGGGACCTACGAGCAGTACTTC.